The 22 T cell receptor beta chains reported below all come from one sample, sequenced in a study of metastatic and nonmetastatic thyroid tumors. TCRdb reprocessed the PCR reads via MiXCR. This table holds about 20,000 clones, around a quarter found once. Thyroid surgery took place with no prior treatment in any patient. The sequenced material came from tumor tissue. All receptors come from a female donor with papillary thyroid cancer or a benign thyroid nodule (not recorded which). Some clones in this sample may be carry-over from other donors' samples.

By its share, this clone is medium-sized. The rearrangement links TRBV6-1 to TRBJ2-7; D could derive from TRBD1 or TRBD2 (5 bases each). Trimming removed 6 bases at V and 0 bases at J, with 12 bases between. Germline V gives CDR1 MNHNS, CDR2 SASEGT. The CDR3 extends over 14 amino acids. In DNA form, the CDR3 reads TGTGCCAGCAGGCCGGGACGGGGCTCCTACGAGCAGTACTTC. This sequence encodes CASRPGRGSYEQYF.

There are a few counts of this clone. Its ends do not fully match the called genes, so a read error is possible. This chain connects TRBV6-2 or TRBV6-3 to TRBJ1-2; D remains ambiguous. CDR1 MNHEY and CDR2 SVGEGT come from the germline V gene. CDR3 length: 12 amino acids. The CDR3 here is CARRHPSGGHTF. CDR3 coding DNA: TGTGCCAGAAGGCACCCGTCCGGTGGCCACACCTTC.

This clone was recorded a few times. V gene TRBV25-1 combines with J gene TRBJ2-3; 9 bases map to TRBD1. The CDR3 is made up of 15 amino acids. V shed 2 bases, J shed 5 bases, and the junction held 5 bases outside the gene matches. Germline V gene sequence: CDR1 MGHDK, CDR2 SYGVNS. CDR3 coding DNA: TGTGCCAGCAGTGAACGGACAGGGGCGATAGATACGCAGTATTTT. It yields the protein CASSERTGAIDTQYF.

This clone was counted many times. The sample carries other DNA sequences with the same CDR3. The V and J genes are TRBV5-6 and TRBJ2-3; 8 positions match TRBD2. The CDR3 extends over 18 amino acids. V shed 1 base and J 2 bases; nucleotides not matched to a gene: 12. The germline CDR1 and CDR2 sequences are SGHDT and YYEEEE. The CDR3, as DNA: TGTGCCAGCAGCTTGAGTCCATTTAGCGGGGAATACACAGATACGCAGTATTTT. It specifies CASSLSPFSGEYTDTQYF. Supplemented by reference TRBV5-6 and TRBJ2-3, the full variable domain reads DAGVTQSPTHLIKTRGQQVTLRCSPKSGHDTVSWYQQALGQGPQFIFQYYEEEERQRGNFPDRFSGHQFPNYSSELNVNALLLGDSALYLCASSLSPFSGEYTDTQYFGPGTRLTVL.

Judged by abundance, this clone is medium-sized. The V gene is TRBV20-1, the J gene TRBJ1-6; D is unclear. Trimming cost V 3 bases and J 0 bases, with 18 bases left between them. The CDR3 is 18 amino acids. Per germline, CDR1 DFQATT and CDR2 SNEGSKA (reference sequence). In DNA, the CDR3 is TGCAGTGCTAGCCCCCCGGGCAGCCTGAGCTCCTATAATTCACCCCTCCACTTT. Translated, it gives CSASPPGSLSSYNSPLHF.

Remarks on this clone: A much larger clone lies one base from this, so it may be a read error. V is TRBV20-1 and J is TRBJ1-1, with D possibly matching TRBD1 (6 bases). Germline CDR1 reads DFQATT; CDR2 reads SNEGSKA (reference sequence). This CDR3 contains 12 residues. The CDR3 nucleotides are TGCAGTGCTTACGACAGGAACACTGAAGCTCTCTTT. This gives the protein CSAYDRNTEALF.

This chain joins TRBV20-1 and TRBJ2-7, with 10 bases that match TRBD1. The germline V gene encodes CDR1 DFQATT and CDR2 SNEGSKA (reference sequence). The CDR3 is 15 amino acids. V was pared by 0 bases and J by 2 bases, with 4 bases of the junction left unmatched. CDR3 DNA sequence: TGCAGTGCTAGAGATGGGACAGGGGCGACCTACGAGCAGTACTTC. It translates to CSARDGTGATYEQYF.

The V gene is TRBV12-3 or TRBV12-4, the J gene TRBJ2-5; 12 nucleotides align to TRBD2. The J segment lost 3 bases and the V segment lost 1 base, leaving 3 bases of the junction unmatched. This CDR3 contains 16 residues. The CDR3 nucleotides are TGTGCCAGCAGTTTAGTGGCTAGCGGGGGGGAAGAGACCCAGTACTTC. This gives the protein CASSLVASGGEETQYF.

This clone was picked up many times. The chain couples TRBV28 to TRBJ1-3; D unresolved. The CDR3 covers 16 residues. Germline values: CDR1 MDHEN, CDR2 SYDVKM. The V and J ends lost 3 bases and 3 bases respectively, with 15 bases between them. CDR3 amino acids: CASSLGGVSFGNTIYF. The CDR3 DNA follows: TGTGCCAGCAGTTTGGGTGGGGTTTCTTTTGGAAACACCATATATTTT.

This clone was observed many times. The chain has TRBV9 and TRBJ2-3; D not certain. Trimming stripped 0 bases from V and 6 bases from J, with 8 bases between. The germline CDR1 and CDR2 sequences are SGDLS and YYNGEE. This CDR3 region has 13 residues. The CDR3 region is CASSVAGPDTQYF. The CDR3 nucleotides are TGTGCCAGCAGCGTAGCAGGCCCGGATACGCAGTATTTT.

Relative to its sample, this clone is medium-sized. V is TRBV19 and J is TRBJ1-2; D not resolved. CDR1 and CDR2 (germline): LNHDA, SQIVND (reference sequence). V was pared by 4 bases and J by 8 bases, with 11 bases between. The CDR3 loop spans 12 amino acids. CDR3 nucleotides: TGTGCCAGTAGTAGAGTAGGTACCGGCTACACCTTC. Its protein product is CASSRVGTGYTF.

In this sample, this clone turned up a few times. The CDR3: CASSLTGTSTREQYF. The DNA for the CDR3 is TGCGCCAGCAGCTTGACGGGGACTAGCACCCGCGAGCAGTACTTC. The chain joins TRBV5-1 to TRBJ2-7, with 9 nucleotides matching TRBD2. V was clipped by 1 base and J by 6 bases; unmatched bases: 8. This CDR3 has 15 residues. CDR1 and CDR2 (germline): SGHRS, YFSETQ.

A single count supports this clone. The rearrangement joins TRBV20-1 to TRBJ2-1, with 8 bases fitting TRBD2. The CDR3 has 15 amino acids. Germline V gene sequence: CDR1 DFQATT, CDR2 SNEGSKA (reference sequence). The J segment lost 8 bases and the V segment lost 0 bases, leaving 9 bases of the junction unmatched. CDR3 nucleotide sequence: TGCAGTGCTAGAGATTTAGCGGGAAGTTGGGATGAGCAGTTCTTC. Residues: CSARDLAGSWDEQFF.

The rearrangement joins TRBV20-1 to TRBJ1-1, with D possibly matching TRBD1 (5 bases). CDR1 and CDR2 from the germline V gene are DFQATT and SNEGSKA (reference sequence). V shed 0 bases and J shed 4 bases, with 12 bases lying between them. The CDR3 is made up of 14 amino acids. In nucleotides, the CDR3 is TGCAGTGCTAGAGATATGGGGGTGAGCACTGAAGCTTTCTTT. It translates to CSARDMGVSTEAFF.

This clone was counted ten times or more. The CDR3 DNA reads TGTGCCAGCAGCCCCGACCTGAGTGAGAGCTACACCTTC. This sequence encodes CASSPDLSESYTF. The chain links TRBV5-6 to TRBJ1-2; no clear D gene. With 4 bases removed from V and 9 bases from J, the gap between germline ends came to 16 bases. The CDR3 length is 13 residues. The germline CDR1 and CDR2 sequences are SGHDT and YYEEEE.

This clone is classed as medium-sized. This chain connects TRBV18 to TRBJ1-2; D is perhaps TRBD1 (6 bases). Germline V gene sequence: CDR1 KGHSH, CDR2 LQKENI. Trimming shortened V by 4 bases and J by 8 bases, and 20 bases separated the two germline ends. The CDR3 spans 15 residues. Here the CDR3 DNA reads TGTGCCAGCTCACGTTTACAGGGCCATGGTGAGGGCTACACCTTC. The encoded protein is CASSRLQGHGEGYTF.

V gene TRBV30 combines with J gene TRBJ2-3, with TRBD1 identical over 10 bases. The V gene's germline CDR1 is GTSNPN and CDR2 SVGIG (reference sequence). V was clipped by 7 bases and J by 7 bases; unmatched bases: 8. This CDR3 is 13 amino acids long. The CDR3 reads CAYRQGARYTQYF. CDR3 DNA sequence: TGTGCCTATCGACAGGGGGCAAGATATACGCAGTATTTT.

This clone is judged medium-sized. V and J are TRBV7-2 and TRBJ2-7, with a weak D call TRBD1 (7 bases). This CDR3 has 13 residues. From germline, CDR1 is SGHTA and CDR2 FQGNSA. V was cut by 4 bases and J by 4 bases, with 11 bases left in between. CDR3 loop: CASSSQGGYEQYF. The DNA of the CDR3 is TGTGCCAGCAGCTCCCAGGGGGGATACGAGCAGTACTTC.

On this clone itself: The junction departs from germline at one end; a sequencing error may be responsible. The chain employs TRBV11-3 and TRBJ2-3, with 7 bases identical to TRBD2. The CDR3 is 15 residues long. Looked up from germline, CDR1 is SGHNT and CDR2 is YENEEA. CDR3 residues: CASSFRGVSTDTHYF. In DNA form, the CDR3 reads TGTGCCAGCAGCTTTCGGGGGGTTAGCACAGATACGCATTATTTT.

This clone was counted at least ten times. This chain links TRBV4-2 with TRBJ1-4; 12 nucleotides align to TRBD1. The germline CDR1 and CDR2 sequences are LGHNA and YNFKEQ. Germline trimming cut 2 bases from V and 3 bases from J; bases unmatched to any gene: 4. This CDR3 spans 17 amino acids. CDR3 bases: TGTGCCAGCAGCCAACGGGACAGGGGGCCTGCTAATGAAAAACTGTTTTTT. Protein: CASSQRDRGPANEKLFF.

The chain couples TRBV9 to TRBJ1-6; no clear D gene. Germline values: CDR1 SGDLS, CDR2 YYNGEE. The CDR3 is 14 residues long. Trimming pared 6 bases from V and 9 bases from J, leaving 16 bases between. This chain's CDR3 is CASTAGLLPSPLHF. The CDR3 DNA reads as TGTGCCAGCACTGCCGGGCTGCTTCCTTCACCCCTCCACTTT.

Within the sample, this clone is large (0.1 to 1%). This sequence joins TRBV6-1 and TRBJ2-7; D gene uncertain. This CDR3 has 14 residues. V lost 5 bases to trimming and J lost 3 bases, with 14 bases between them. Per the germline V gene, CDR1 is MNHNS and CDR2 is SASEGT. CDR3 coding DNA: TGTGCCAGCAGTTTAGACCCCGTCCGCTACGAGCAGTACTTC. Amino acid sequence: CASSLDPVRYEQYF.